This T cell receptor (beta chain) was obtained from a study of spatial heterogeneity in lung cancer (dated by TCRdb to 2018 to 2020). Some background on the complete study: Beta-chain transcripts were consistently detected in greater numbers than alpha-chain transcripts, which likely reflects a higher abundance of beta-chain transcripts. Nonsynonymous mutation counts, determined by whole-exome sequencing of tumor tissue, were related to TCR repertoire features. In non-small cell lung cancer, the study quantitatively compared TCR alpha and beta repertoires across several tumor regions, matched nontumor lung, and blood. In the raw uncorrected reads, each unique combination of TCR and UMI appeared more than ten times on average. Both alpha and beta chains were TCR-sequenced in samples taken at surgery, namely 220 tumor regions, around 70 matched nontumor lung samples and around 53 PBMC samples. The paper as a whole reports these results and caveats: Ubiquitous expanded tumor TCRs were found in blood more often at tumor resection than at routine follow-up. Additional single-cell paired TCR alpha and beta sequencing was considered necessary to confirm, at a functional level, the hypothesis that regional TCRs recognize regional mutations.

The CDR3 contains 13 residues, cysteine and phenylalanine counted. The sequence is cut down to CDR3 DNA, 39 bases in frame from base 1. The germline V gene (reference sequence) yields MNHEY for CDR1 and SMNVEV for CDR2. A distance of 11 bases separates the germline ends of V and J, which lose 5 bases and 6 bases respectively. This clonotype counts as medium-sized (0.01 to 0.1%). What antigen it recognizes has not been identified. Qualities for individual bases were not recorded, and no much larger clone is one base off. Library preparation was by 5' RACE. TCRdb shows the sequencer as NextSeq 500. In the TCR library protocol, a unique molecular identifier was attached to each TCR cDNA molecule so that PCR and sequencing errors could be corrected. As for how the authors treated the data: Decombinator tools were used for TCR identification, UMI-based error correction and CDR3 extraction. TCRs above a frequency of 2 per 1,000, corresponding to the top 1% of the tumor frequency distribution, were defined as expanded. Renyi diversity was computed with the R vegan package after each repertoire had been subsampled 100 times to 5,000 TCRs. CDR3 similarity networks were built from amino acid triplet string-kernel similarity, with CDR3s being connected when pairwise similarity was above 0.82. In-frame beta chains were kept once TCRdb had trimmed the public reads at Q25 with fastp and called clones with MiXCR. Rows merge per CDR3 protein into single entries with the most common DNA and genes. These V and J calls are TCRdb output, not the study's own analysis. In this sample the table shows some 5,000 distinct CDR3 sequences, roughly 27% of which occur a single time. Of the sample, roughly 45% falls within the top ten clones.

According to the study, the label for this sample's time point signals: sample taken at primary tumor resection. TCR sequencing used whole RNA extracted from tumor and nontumor lung tissue, or from cryopreserved PBMC samples, without cell sorting. The donors were fewer than 90 patients from the lung TRACERx cohort who had early-stage, untreated non-small cell lung cancer. Only patients with enough RNA available from two or more tumor regions were chosen for TCR sequencing. In this chain, TRBV27 is recombined with TRBJ1-5, with no confident D gene call. Sample: PBMCs, taken at surgery. The sequence came from a male donor with early-stage non-small cell lung cancer. The CDR3 has the sequence CASSLAPGQPQHF. The DNA sequence is given as TGTGCCAGCAGTCTGGCCCCCGGTCAGCCCCAGCATTTT.